The clone carrying this T cell receptor (beta chain) came up once. Antigen: not known. This entry is derived from a study of cytomegalovirus exposure and HLA in healthy donors. Looking at the study overall: Of approximately 400 genotyped donors, about 80% clustered with self-reported Caucasian donors.

Germline lookup yields CDR1 WNHNN and CDR2 SYGVQD (reference sequence). V was clipped by 2 bases and J by 4 bases; unmatched bases: 9. The CDR3 totals 16 residues. General study points: Later analysis found that TCR beta chains associated with HLA were more clonally expanded than other, equally common chains. Most subjects' HLA-A and HLA-B alleles were reportedly predicted from TCR beta sequences. Later on, a genetic analysis was performed. It linked a missense variant in DCLRE1C with V- and J-gene trimming of TCR beta.

The PCR had 60 Vbeta and 13 Jbeta primers. TCRdb's copy holds only in-frame clones and misses some; the assay was immunoSEQ multiplex PCR. The sample has about 150,000 clones; 79% are singletons. Sequenced sample: PBMCs. The chain employs TRBV10-1 and TRBJ2-3; 7 nucleotides agree with TRBD2. This TCR derives from a man aged 45-60 years in good health and CMV-seropositive. The DNA of the CDR3 is TGCGCCAGCAGTGAGGAGGTTCACCGGGGGGCAGATACGCAGTATTTT. Amino acids: CASSEEVHRGADTQYF.